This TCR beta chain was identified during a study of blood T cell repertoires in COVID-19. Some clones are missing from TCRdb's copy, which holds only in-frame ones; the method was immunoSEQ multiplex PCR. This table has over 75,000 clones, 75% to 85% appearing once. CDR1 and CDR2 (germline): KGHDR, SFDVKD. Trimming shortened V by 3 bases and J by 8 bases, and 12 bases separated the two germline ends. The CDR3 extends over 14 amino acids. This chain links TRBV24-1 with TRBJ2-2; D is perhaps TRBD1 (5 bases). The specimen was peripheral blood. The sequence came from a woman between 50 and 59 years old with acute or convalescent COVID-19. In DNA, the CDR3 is TGTGCCACCAGTGATAACAGGTCTGGAGGGGAGCTGTTTTTT. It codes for CATSDNRSGGELFF.